This T cell receptor beta chain is drawn from a study of shared clonotypes between healthy human individuals (TCRdb year 2020). Study-wide context: A couple of women and a few men aged 18 to 49 years were included in the cohort. To estimate repertoire size and how much clonotype sharing occurs between individuals, the study deeply sequenced the blood TCR repertoires of several healthy adults. Each donor's leukapheresis produced roughly between about 0.85 and 10 billion PBMCs. To increase sequencing depth and limit assay-specific biases, TCR repertoire library preparation and sequencing were carried out by different laboratories using diverse techniques. For each donor, CD4 naive and CD4 memory were each given three plates, CD8 naive was given two plates, and CD8 memory was given one plate. What the authors observed across the whole study: Based on pairwise subsampling, the degree of clonotype sharing among donors was expected to be affected by sequencing depth. Only blood was sampled, and tissue TCR repertoires likely differ from those in blood. Compared with non-shared clonotypes, the clonotypes found in all four sorted-subset donors had higher generation probabilities. The genetic and exposure-history diversity represented was limited by the small number of donors. Naive subsets generally had larger estimated clonotype richness than memory subsets. Rarefaction of sorted-subset datasets indicated incomplete sequencing despite the large sequencing depth. About 4.5% of naive CD4, around 4% of naive CD8, 2.3% of memory CD4, and about 0.4% of memory CD8 clonotypes were shared across several donors.

For this clone: Its antigen specificity is not known. No much larger clone is present one base from it, and per-base qualities are unavailable.

The donors were healthy, HIV-negative adults who had no recently reported acute infections or vaccinations. Every donor was a Caucasian adult living in Nashville, Tennessee, USA. Magnetic negative selection was used to enrich CD4+ T cells, after which naive cells were positively selected on CD45RA and the negative fraction became the memory subset. Blood was collected by leukapheresis, and PBMCs were isolated by Ficoll-Histopaque density gradient centrifugation and then cryopreserved in liquid nitrogen vapor phase. Purity and quantity of every magnetically sorted T cell population were checked by analytical flow cytometry. Genomic DNA was isolated from every sorted fraction and measured by UV absorbance on a Nanodrop 2000c. Using the deep immunoSEQ assay, TCR CDR3 regions were amplified from genomic DNA by multiplex PCR. For each cell subset, the extracted genomic DNA was distributed evenly across all wells of several immunoSEQ 96-well plates, and each plate served as one replicate. For sorted subsets, roughly 200 ng of genomic DNA, equivalent to 25,000 to 35,000 T cell genomes, went into each replicate PCR. Purified libraries were measured with a Qubit 3.0 fluorometer, size-checked on a Bioanalyzer 2100, and measured again with the KAPA Library Quantification kit. Every immunoSEQ 96-well plate was sequenced on a separate single-read 150-cycle Illumina NextSeq 550 flow cell. In the paper's pipeline: The immunoSEQ output contained only junctional sequences without quality scores, so filtering could not match that applied to full-length reads. Sequences were annotated with PyIR, a Python wrapper for IgBLAST v1.9, using IMGT germline references to assign V/J genes and CDR3. Any read was removed if the V/J assignment was weak (E-value above 1e-6), the CDR3 was missing, or the read contained stop codons, out-of-frame junctions, or ambiguous translated residues. A V3J clonotype was defined by an identical inferred V gene, J gene, and CDR3 amino acid sequence. Percentage overlap between repertoires was computed as shared unique clonotypes divided by the size of the smaller repertoire. Richness of each repertoire was evaluated using RTK rarefaction, the Chao1 estimator, and Recon v2.1 estimates of unobserved clonotypes. Generation probabilities for all TCRbeta clonotypes obtained by the gDNA method from a handful of donors were computed using OLGA. TCRdb stores this immuneACCESS table with in-frame sequences only. Part of the clones is absent; in the studies checked, under half of the shortfall reflects unresolved V genes, and no reason is known for the rest. V, J and clone size derive from that table, while D and trimming were established from the DNA sequence. Recorded for this sample are approximately 1.4 million clones; 95% to 99% of them occurred a single time. Of the sample, around 0.45% is held by the ten largest clones.

V is reduced by 4 bases and J by 2 bases, leaving a spacing of 13 bases between them. The CDR1 and CDR2 encoded by the germline V gene are KGHSH and LQKENI. CDR3 length: 15 amino acids, cysteine to phenylalanine. The only DNA kept is the CDR3, 45 bases in frame from the first base. This clonotype was obtained from a man aged 25-45 years in good health. Material for sequencing was naive CD4+ T cells sorted from blood. The sample's cell subset or site label, decoded: CD45RA+ positively selected. The chain is made from TRBV18 and TRBJ2-3, with a tentative D gene TRBD1 over 6 matching bases. This receptor carries the CDR3 CASSLNTGSTDTQYF. The nucleotides are TGTGCCAGCTCACTCAACACAGGGTCCACAGATACGCAGTATTTT.